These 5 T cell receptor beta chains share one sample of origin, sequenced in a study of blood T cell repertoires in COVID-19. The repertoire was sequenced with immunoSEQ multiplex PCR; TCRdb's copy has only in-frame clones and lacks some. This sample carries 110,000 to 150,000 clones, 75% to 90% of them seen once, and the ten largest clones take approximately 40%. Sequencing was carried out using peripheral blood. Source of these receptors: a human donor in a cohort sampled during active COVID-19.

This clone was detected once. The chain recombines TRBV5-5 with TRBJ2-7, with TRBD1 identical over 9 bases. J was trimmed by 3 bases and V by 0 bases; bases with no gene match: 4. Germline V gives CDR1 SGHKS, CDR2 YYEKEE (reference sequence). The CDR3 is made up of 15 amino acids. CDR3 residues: CASSLAGQGIYEQYV. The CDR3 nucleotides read TGTGCCAGCAGCTTGGCGGGACAGGGAATCTACGAGCAGTACGTC.

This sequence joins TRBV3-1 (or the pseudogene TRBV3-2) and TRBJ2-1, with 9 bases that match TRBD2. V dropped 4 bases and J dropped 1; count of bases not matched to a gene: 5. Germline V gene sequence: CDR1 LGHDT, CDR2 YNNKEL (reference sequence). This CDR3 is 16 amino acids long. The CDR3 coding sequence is TGTGCCAGCAGCCTCCGTAGCGGGAGTTCCTACAATGAGCAGTTCTTC. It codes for CASSLRSGSSYNEQFF.

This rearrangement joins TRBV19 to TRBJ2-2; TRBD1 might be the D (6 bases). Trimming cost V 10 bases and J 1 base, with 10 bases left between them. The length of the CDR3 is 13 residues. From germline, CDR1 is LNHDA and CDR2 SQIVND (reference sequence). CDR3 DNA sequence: TGTGCCATGAGGGACAAGAACACCGGGGAGCTGTTTTTT. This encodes CAMRDKNTGELFF.

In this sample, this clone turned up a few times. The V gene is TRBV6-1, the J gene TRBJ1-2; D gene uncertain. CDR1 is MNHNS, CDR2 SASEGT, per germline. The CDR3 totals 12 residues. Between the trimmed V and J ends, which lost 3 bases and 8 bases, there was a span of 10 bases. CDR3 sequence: CASSDLYGGYTF. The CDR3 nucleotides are TGTGCCAGCAGTGATCTTTACGGGGGCTACACCTTC.

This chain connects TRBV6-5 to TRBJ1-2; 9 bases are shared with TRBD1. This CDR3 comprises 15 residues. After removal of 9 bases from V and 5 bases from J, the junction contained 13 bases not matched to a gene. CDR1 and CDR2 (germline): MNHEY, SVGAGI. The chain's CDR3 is CASSGTGIIQYGYTF. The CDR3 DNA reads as TGTGCCAGTTCCGGGACAGGGATCATTCAATATGGCTACACCTTC.